The present T cell receptor (beta chain) was sequenced within a study of shared clonotypes between healthy human individuals. Study-level results: Estimated richness values were generally larger in naive subsets than in memory subsets. Sampling covered nothing but blood. Tissue TCR repertoires likely differ from those found in blood.

Splitting of each subset's genomic DNA was done evenly across several immunoSEQ plates. TCRdb's copy holds only in-frame clones and misses some; the assay was immunoSEQ multiplex PCR. The data show about 2.3 million clones, more than 85% seen once. This CDR3 is built from 15 residues. Looked up from germline, CDR1 is MNHEY and CDR2 is SVGAGI. Trimming stripped 2 bases from V and 3 bases from J, with 14 bases between. With regard to this clone: Its antigen is currently unknown.

The rearrangement uses TRBV6-5 and TRBJ2-7; D perhaps matches TRBD2 (7 bases). Input material: naive CD4+ T cells from PBMCs. The subset: CD45RA+ positively selected. The sequence was obtained from a man aged 18 to 29 in good health. Some clones in this sample may be carry-over from other donors' samples. CDR3 DNA sequence: TGTGCCAGCAGTTACGGGAGGGGGACTATCTACGAGCAGTACTTC. It specifies CASSYGRGTIYEQYF.